The clone carrying this T cell receptor (beta chain) was counted only a few times. Its target is not known. This entry belongs to a study of long-term antiretroviral therapy in people with HIV. Study findings and constraints: Diversity measured after ART increased yet remained under transplant donor controls.

Germline V CDR1 and CDR2: LGHNA, YNFKEQ. The CDR3 has 14 residues. Trimming stripped 3 bases from V and 3 bases from J, with 11 bases between. At the survey level, the v3.0 immunoSEQ assay was run. Generated by immunoSEQ multiplex PCR, the TCRdb table keeps only in-frame clones and is missing some. The data contain about 27,000 clones, approximately 73% of them seen just once; the ten biggest clones take up more than 4%. The chain uses TRBV4-2 and TRBJ1-1; tentative D call: TRBD1 (5 bases). The clonotype originates from a woman in her thirties or forties with HIV. The sample in question was unsorted PBMCs, obtained 0.5 years after starting antiretroviral therapy. This CDR3 is CASSHLQGDTEAFF. In nucleotides, the CDR3 is TGTGCCAGCAGCCACCTGCAGGGAGACACTGAAGCTTTCTTT.